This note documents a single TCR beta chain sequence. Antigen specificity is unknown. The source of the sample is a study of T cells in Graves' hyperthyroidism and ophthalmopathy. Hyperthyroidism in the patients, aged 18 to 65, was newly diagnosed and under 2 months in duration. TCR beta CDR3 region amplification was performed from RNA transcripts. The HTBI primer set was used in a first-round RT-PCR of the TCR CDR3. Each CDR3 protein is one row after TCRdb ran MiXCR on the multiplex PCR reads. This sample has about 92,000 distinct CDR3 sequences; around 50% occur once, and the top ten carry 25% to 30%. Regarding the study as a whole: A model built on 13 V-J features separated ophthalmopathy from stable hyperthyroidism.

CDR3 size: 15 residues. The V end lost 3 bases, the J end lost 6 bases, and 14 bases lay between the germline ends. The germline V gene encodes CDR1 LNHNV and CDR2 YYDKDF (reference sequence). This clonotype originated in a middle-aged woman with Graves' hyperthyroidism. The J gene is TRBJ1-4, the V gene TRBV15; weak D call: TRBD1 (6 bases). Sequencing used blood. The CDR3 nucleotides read TGTGCCACCAGCAGTGTCCGGGACATGGATGAAAAACTGTTTTTT. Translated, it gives CATSSVRDMDEKLFF.